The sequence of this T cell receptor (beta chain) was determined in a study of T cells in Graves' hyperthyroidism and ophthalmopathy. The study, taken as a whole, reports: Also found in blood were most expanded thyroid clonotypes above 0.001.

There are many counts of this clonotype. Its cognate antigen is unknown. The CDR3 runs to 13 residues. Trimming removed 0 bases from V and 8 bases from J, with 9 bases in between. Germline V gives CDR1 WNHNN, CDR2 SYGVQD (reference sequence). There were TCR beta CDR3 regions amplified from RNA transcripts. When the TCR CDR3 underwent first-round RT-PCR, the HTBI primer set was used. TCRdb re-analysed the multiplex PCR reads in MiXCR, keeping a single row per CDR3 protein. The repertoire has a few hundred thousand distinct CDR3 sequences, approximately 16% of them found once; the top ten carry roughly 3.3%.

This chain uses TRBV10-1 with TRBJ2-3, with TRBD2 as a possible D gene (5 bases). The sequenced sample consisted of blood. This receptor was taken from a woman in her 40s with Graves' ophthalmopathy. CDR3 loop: CASSESTRVTQYF. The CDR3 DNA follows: TGCGCCAGCAGTGAGTCCACTAGGGTTACGCAGTATTTT.